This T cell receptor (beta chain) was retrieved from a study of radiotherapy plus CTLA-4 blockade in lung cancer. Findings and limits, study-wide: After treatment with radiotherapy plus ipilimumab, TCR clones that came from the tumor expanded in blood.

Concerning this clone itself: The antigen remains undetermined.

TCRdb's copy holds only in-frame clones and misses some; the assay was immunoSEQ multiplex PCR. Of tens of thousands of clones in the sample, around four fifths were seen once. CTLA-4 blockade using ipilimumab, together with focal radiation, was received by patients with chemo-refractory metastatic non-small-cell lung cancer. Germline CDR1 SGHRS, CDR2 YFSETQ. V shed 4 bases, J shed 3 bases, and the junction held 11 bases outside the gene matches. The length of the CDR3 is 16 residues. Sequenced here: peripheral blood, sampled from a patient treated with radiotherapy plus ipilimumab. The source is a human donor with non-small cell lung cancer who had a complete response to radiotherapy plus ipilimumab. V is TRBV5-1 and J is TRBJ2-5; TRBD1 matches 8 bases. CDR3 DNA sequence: TGCGCCAGCAGCCCTCAACCGGGACAGGTTGAAGAGACCCAGTACTTC. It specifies CASSPQPGQVEETQYF.